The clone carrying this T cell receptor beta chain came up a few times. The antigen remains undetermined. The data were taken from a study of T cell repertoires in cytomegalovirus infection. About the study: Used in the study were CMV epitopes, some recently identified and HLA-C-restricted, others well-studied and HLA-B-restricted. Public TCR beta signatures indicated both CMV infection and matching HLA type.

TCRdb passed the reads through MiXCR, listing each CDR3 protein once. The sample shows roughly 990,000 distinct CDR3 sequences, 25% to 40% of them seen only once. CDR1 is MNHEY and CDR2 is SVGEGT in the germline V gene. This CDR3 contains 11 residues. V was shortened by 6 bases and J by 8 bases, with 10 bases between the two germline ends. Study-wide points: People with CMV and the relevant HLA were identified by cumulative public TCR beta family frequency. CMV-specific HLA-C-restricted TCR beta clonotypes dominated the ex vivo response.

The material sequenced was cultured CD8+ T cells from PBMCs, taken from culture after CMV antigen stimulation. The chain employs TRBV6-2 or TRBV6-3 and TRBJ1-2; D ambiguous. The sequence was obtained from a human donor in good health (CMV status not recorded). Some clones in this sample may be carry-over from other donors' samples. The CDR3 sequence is CASSGRHGYTF. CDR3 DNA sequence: TGTGCCAGCAGCGGGCGGCACGGCTACACCTTC.